This T cell receptor (beta chain) was sequenced for a study of response to subunit inactivated influenza vaccine. Via MiXCR, TCRdb re-called the RT-PCR reads, giving one row per CDR3 protein. The repertoire holds around 480,000 distinct CDR3 sequences, with 16% as singletons. Whole-study results and caveats: The authors proposed limited new T cell recruitment per seasonal influenza vaccination.

Regarding this clonotype: The antigen remains undetermined.

The clonotype comes from a man between 50 and 69 years old who received an inactivated influenza vaccine. Material: CD4+ T cells sorted from PBMCs, obtained 23 months after vaccination.

In DNA, the CDR3 is TGTGCCACAGGAGGACGGTATGGCTACACCTTC. It encodes CATGGRYGYTF. The chain combines TRBV7-2 with TRBJ1-2; unclear D gene. V lost 10 bases, J lost 5 bases, and 11 bases lay in between. Germline CDR1 SGHTA, CDR2 FQGNSA. The CDR3 is 11 amino acids.